The following is a T cell receptor beta chain sequence with its context. This sample is drawn from a study of blood T cell repertoires in COVID-19. The CDR3 length is 18 residues. Germline trimming cut 1 base from V and 5 bases from J; bases unmatched to any gene: 11. The V gene's germline CDR1 is KGHSH and CDR2 LQKENI. Per the original data handling: Amplification from reference gene primers served as the basis for estimated nucleated cell counts. Measured with immunoSEQ multiplex PCR; TCRdb has only the in-frame clones, and not every one. That table furnishes V, J and clone size, whereas the DNA furnished D and trimming. There are roughly 230,000 clones in the sample; roughly 90% occur only once, and approximately 2.3% lies in the top ten.

The chain employs TRBV18 and TRBJ1-1; 12 bases line up with TRBD1. Sequenced input: peripheral blood. This receptor was taken from a woman aged 55 to 70 with COVID-19, enrolled during active disease. Here the CDR3 reads CASSPQSVGTGGGTEAFF. In DNA, the CDR3 is TGTGCCAGCTCACCACAGTCCGTGGGGACAGGGGGCGGAACTGAAGCTTTCTTT.